This is a list of T cell receptor beta chains from one sample in a study of T cell responses to AZD1222 COVID-19 vaccine. The method was immunoSEQ multiplex PCR; TCRdb's version includes in-frame clones alone and lacks a portion of them. The repertoire has roughly 140,000 clones, 88% of them found once; the top ten carry 3% to 3.5%. Sequencing used peripheral blood, obtained 28 days after the second AZD1222 dose. Receptors were obtained from an adult who received the AZD1222 COVID-19 vaccine. The CDR3 runs from the conserved cysteine through the conserved F or W. A D gene is named only where the DNA matches it firmly. Clone size is shown for a subset of rows, as once, few, many or a class of expanded clone.

v_gene: TRBV7-2
d_gene: -
j_gene: TRBJ2-1
abundance: -
CDR3aa: CASSLPRGDNEQFF
CDR3nt: TGTGCCAGCAGCTTGCCGCGGGGCGACAATGAGCAGTTCTTC

v_gene: TRBV18
d_gene: TRBD2
j_gene: TRBJ2-1
abundance: -
CDR3aa: CASSPGTSGHEQFF
CDR3nt: TGTGCCAGCTCACCCGGGACTAGCGGGCATGAGCAGTTCTTC

v_gene: TRBV7-2
d_gene: -
j_gene: TRBJ2-1
abundance: -
CDR3aa: CASSLDLSYNEQFF
CDR3nt: TGTGCCAGCAGCTTAGACCTCAGTTACAATGAGCAGTTCTTC

v_gene: TRBV28
d_gene: TRBD2
j_gene: TRBJ2-7
abundance: -
CDR3aa: CASRGEGQRFYEQYF
CDR3nt: TGTGCCAGCAGGGGGGAGGGGCAGAGATTCTACGAGCAGTACTTC

v_gene: TRBV11-2
d_gene: TRBD1
j_gene: TRBJ1-3
abundance: -
CDR3aa: CASQTGGRRNTIYF
CDR3nt: TGTGCCAGCCAAACAGGGGGCCGGCGAAACACCATATATTTT

v_gene: TRBV24-1
d_gene: -
j_gene: TRBJ1-1
abundance: -
CDR3aa: CATTVGRGTEAFF
CDR3nt: TGTGCCACCACAGTAGGGAGAGGGACTGAAGCTTTCTTT

v_gene: TRBV27
d_gene: -
j_gene: TRBJ1-2
abundance: -
CDR3aa: CASTTSLGINYGYTF
CDR3nt: TGTGCCAGCACCACAAGCTTGGGTATAAACTATGGCTACACCTTC

v_gene: TRBV4-3
d_gene: -
j_gene: TRBJ2-5
abundance: -
CDR3aa: CASSNQGSETQYF
CDR3nt: TGCGCCAGCAGCAATCAGGGTTCGGAGACCCAGTACTTC

v_gene: TRBV3-1/TRBV3-2
d_gene: -
j_gene: TRBJ2-7
abundance: -
CDR3aa: CASSPRDHYEQYF
CDR3nt: TGTGCCAGCAGCCCCAGAGACCACTACGAGCAGTACTTC

v_gene: TRBV3-1/TRBV3-2
d_gene: -
j_gene: TRBJ2-7
abundance: -
CDR3aa: CASSQGEGAYEQYF
CDR3nt: TGTGCCAGCAGCCAAGGGGAGGGGGCCTACGAGCAGTACTTC

v_gene: TRBV28
d_gene: -
j_gene: TRBJ2-4
abundance: -
CDR3aa: CASSTSENIQYF
CDR3nt: TGTGCCAGCAGTACGTCTGAAAACATTCAGTACTTC

v_gene: TRBV5-1
d_gene: TRBD1
j_gene: TRBJ1-4
abundance: -
CDR3aa: CASSFTGTGREKLFF
CDR3nt: TGCGCCAGCAGCTTTACTGGGACAGGGAGAGAAAAACTGTTTTTT

v_gene: TRBV5-1
d_gene: TRBD1
j_gene: TRBJ1-1
abundance: -
CDR3aa: CASSLGTGGSMNTEAFF
CDR3nt: TGCGCCAGCAGCTTAGGTACAGGGGGAAGTATGAACACTGAAGCTTTCTTT

v_gene: TRBV7-2
d_gene: -
j_gene: TRBJ2-2
abundance: once
CDR3aa: CASSAMKPGELFF
CDR3nt: TGTGCCAGCAGCGCGATGAAGCCCGGGGAGCTGTTTTTT

v_gene: TRBV2
d_gene: TRBD2
j_gene: TRBJ2-1
abundance: -
CDR3aa: CASPRTSGSREQFF
CDR3nt: TGTGCCAGCCCCAGGACTAGCGGGAGTCGTGAGCAGTTCTTC

v_gene: TRBV28
d_gene: -
j_gene: TRBJ2-7
abundance: -
CDR3aa: CASSLIGHHSGNYEQYF
CDR3nt: TGTGCCAGCAGTTTAATCGGCCATCACAGCGGTAACTACGAGCAGTACTTC

v_gene: TRBV5-1
d_gene: TRBD1
j_gene: TRBJ1-4
abundance: once
CDR3aa: CASSLTWTGNRGEKLFF
CDR3nt: TGCGCCAGCAGCCTGACTTGGACAGGGAATAGAGGCGAAAAACTGTTTTTT

v_gene: TRBV6-5
d_gene: -
j_gene: TRBJ2-1
abundance: -
CDR3aa: CASRTSSSYNEQFF
CDR3nt: TGTGCCAGCAGGACATCGAGCTCCTACAATGAGCAGTTCTTC

v_gene: TRBV28
d_gene: -
j_gene: TRBJ2-7
abundance: -
CDR3aa: CASSSLPGRQGRRRHYEQYF
CDR3nt: TGTGCCAGCAGTTCGCTGCCCGGGAGACAGGGCAGGCGGAGGCACTACGAGCAGTACTTC

v_gene: TRBV7-3
d_gene: TRBD2
j_gene: TRBJ2-7
abundance: once
CDR3aa: CASSFSGGSSYEQYF
CDR3nt: TGTGCCAGCAGCTTTAGCGGGGGGAGCTCCTACGAGCAGTACTTC

v_gene: TRBV10-3
d_gene: -
j_gene: TRBJ1-2
abundance: -
CDR3aa: CAISESERGRGYTF
CDR3nt: TGTGCCATCAGTGAGTCAGAAAGGGGCCGGGGCTACACCTTC

v_gene: TRBV28
d_gene: -
j_gene: TRBJ2-7
abundance: -
CDR3aa: CASSGPGARSYEQYF
CDR3nt: TGTGCCAGCAGTGGCCCGGGAGCGAGGTCCTACGAGCAGTACTTC

v_gene: TRBV19
d_gene: TRBD1
j_gene: TRBJ1-1
abundance: large
CDR3aa: CASRFTGALNTEAFF
CDR3nt: TGTGCCAGTAGGTTTACAGGGGCCCTAAACACTGAAGCTTTCTTT